The 9 T cell receptor beta chains below all came from one sample that was sequenced in a study of CD8+CD57+ T cells in acquired aplastic anemia. For sequencing, patients were chosen who had shown expansion of CD8+CD57+ cells by flow cytometry. The study profiled TCR beta VDJ and CDR3 using genomic DNA as template. TCRdb reanalysed the reads using MiXCR and keeps one entry per CDR3 protein. The sample lists over 150,000 distinct CDR3 sequences, over 50% occurring once. Sequenced sample: sorted CD4+, CD8+, or CD8+CD57+ T cells (not recorded which) from PBMCs. These receptors were collected from a human donor with aplastic anemia.

Ten or more counts support this clonotype. This chain joins TRBV20-1 and TRBJ2-3; TRBD2 aligns across 8 bases. CDR3 size: 17 residues. Germline values: CDR1 DFQATT, CDR2 SNEGSKA (reference sequence). The CDR3 is CSTKTPRGGGPEDTQYF. The CDR3 DNA reads TGCAGCACCAAGACCCCCCGCGGCGGGGGGCCTGAAGATACGCAGTATTTT.

This clonotype is a singleton in its sample. The chain carries TRBV20-1 and TRBJ2-1, with TRBD2 matching over 9 bases. The assigned J gene may be wrong: the sequence end matches TRBJ2-7 better. In germline, CDR1 is DFQATT, CDR2 SNEGSKA (reference sequence). The CDR3 contains 15 residues. The CDR3 nucleotides read TGCAGTGCTAGAGAGGGAGCGGGAGGCCGGGGCGAGCAGTACTTC. This sequence encodes CSAREGAGGRGEQYF.

This clonotype occurred many times. This chain connects TRBV29-1 to TRBJ2-5; no clear D. Germline-derived CDR1 and CDR2 are SQVTM and ANQGSEA. The CDR3 spans 13 residues. V lost 7 bases to trimming and J lost 2 bases, with 14 bases between them. The CDR3 nucleotides read TGCAGCGCCCCCGGTCGGCTACAAGAGACCCAGTACTTC. This gives the protein CSAPGRLQETQYF.

As DNA, the CDR3 is TGTGCCAGCAGTTACTTAGAACAGGGGTTCAATCAGCCCCAGCATTTT. This sequence encodes CASSYLEQGFNQPQHF. The J gene is TRBJ1-5, the V gene TRBV6-5, with 7 bases that match TRBD1. Trimming removed 1 base from V and 3 bases from J; junction bases left unmatched: 6. The CDR3 covers 16 residues. Germline V gives CDR1 MNHEY, CDR2 SVGAGI.

This chain connects TRBV10-3 to TRBJ2-5; TRBD1 is a possible D gene (6 bases). The CDR3 is 16 residues long. The V end lost 2 bases, the J end lost 5 bases, and 18 bases lay between the germline ends. Germline V gene sequence: CDR1 ENHRY, CDR2 SYGVKD. CDR3 DNA: TGTGCCATCAGTGAGAGCCAGGGGCCCTACGGGGAGACCCAGTACTTC. Its translation is CAISESQGPYGETQYF.

As regards this clonotype: The junction does not match germline at one end; this may be a read error. This rearrangement joins TRBV24-1 to TRBJ2-7, with 9 bases lining up with TRBD1. The CDR3 length is 17 residues. Germline V CDR1 and CDR2: KGHDR, SFDVKD. CDR3: CASSRLPGTGSSYEQYF. Written as DNA, the CDR3 is TGTGCCAGCAGTCGCTTACCCGGGACAGGGAGCTCCTACGAGCAGTACTTC.

This clonotype was observed many times. The chain uses TRBV12-3 or TRBV12-4 and TRBJ2-3, with TRBD1 as a possible D gene (5 bases). V lost 1 base to trimming and J lost 0 bases, with 14 bases between them. This CDR3 comprises 17 residues. This chain's CDR3 is CASSLVTGLYSTDTQYF. As DNA, the CDR3 is TGTGCCAGCAGTTTAGTAACAGGTCTTTATAGCACAGATACGCAGTATTTT.

The V call is TRBV29-1, the J call TRBJ2-3; possible D gene TRBD2, 5 bases. In germline, CDR1 is SQVTM, CDR2 ANQGSEA. This CDR3 spans 14 amino acids. Between the trimmed V and J ends, which lost 3 bases and 2 bases, there was a span of 12 bases. The CDR3 region has the DNA TGCAGCGTTGAGAGAGCGGTGGACACAGATACGCAGTATTTT. Protein: CSVERAVDTDTQYF.

The CDR3 reads CAIMGGMRNTEAFF. In DNA form, the CDR3 reads TGTGCCATCATGGGTGGGATGAGAAACACTGAAGCTTTCTTT. The V and J genes are TRBV10-3 and TRBJ1-1; no clear D gene. CDR1 and CDR2 (germline): ENHRY, SYGVKD. The CDR3 sequence is 14 residues long. V was shortened by 7 bases and J by 2 bases, with 14 bases between the two germline ends.